These 10 T cell receptor beta chains share one sample of origin, sequenced in a study of OX40 agonist ivuxolimab in advanced cancers. Using immunoSEQ multiplex PCR, the repertoire was profiled, and TCRdb retains in-frame clones only, with some absent. The data hold fewer than 70,000 clones, with around three quarters observed a single time. Material: CD4+ or CD8+ T cells sorted from blood, obtained in a trial of the OX40 agonist ivuxolimab. The receptor set was obtained from an adult with an advanced solid tumor such as melanoma, head and neck, liver or kidney cancer.

This chain joins TRBV5-1 and TRBJ2-1, with D perhaps being TRBD1 or TRBD2 (5 bases each). The ends were cut back, 4 bases at V and 5 bases at J, with 19 bases in the middle. There are 16 residues in the CDR3. Germline V lookup: CDR1 SGHRS, CDR2 YFSETQ. In DNA, the CDR3 is TGCGCCAGCAGCCCCAACGCCGGGACCAAGCACAATGAGCAGTTCTTC. Protein sequence: CASSPNAGTKHNEQFF.

The V and J genes are TRBV28 and TRBJ2-7, with 8 nucleotides matching TRBD1. Germline V lookup: CDR1 MDHEN, CDR2 SYDVKM. The CDR3 runs to 15 residues. The trim removed 5 bases at V and 3 bases at J, leaving 9 bases unmatched. Here the CDR3 DNA reads TGTGCCAGCAGTCCCCGTGTGGGACAGGTCTACGAGCAGTACTTC. Its protein product is CASSPRVGQVYEQYF.

The chain carries TRBV6-6 and TRBJ1-4, with TRBD1 as a possible D gene (5 bases). This CDR3 has 15 residues. The germline gives CDR1 MNHNY, CDR2 SVGAGI (reference sequence). V dropped 2 bases and J dropped 8 bases, with 15 bases sitting between them. The chain's CDR3 is CASSYGGGTGEKLFF. The CDR3 DNA reads TGTGCCAGCAGTTACGGTGGAGGGACGGGGGAAAAACTGTTTTTT.

This chain links TRBV18 with TRBJ1-2; 7 nucleotides match TRBD1. In germline, CDR1 is KGHSH, CDR2 LQKENI. Trimming at V came to 3 bases and at J to 0 bases, leaving 4 bases not matched to a gene. The CDR3 loop spans 15 amino acids. CDR3 nucleotides: TGTGCCAGCTCACCTTCGACAGGGTCTAACTATGGCTACACCTTC. Translation gives CASSPSTGSNYGYTF. The whole variable domain, remainder taken from reference TRBV18 and TRBJ1-2, is NAGVMQNPRHLVRRRGQEARLRCSPMKGHSHVYWYRQLPEEGLKFMVYLQKENIIDESGMPKERFSAEFPKEGPSILRIQQVVRGDSAAYFCASSPSTGSNYGYTFGSGTRLTVV.

CDR3 DNA: TGTGCCAGCAGCTTGGGGGCAGTCTCCTACAATGAGCAGTTCTTC. Protein sequence: CASSLGAVSYNEQFF. The J gene is TRBJ2-1, the V gene TRBV5-8; D gene unclear. Germline CDR1 SGHTS, CDR2 YDEGEE. V shed 0 bases and J shed 0 bases, with 7 bases lying between them. This CDR3 spans 15 amino acids. Drawing the rest from reference TRBV5-8 and TRBJ2-1, the complete variable domain is EAGVTQSPTHLIKTRGQQATLRCSPISGHTSVYWYQQALGLGLQFLLWYDEGEERNRGNFPPRFSGRQFPNYSSELNVNALELEDSALYLCASSLGAVSYNEQFFGPGTRLTVL.

The chain joins TRBV19 to TRBJ2-6; D uncertain. The CDR3 sequence is 14 residues long. The germline CDR1 and CDR2 sequences are LNHDA and SQIVND (reference sequence). The V gene lost 7 bases and the J gene lost 4 bases, with 11 bases spanning the gap. CDR3 loop: CASTLPEGANVLTF. DNA of the CDR3: TGTGCCAGTACCCTCCCCGAAGGGGCCAACGTCCTGACTTTC. Together with reference TRBV19 and TRBJ2-6, the CDR3 gives the full variable domain: DGGITQSPKYLFRKEGQNVTLSCEQNLNHDAMYWYRQDPGQGLRLIYYSQIVNDFQKGDIAEGYSVSREKKESFPLTVTSAQKNPTAFYLCASTLPEGANVLTFGAGSRLTVL.

The CDR3 DNA reads as TGTGCCAGTAGTACGCCCATACAGGCCGACTCCTACAATGAGCAGTTCTTC. Amino acids: CASSTPIQADSYNEQFF. The rearrangement uses TRBV19 and TRBJ2-1; TRBD1 might be the D (5 bases). This CDR3 spans 17 amino acids. The V end was cut by 4 bases, the J end by 0 bases, with 16 bases between. Germline CDR1 reads LNHDA; CDR2 reads SQIVND (reference sequence).

The genes are TRBV5-1 and TRBJ2-5; 8 bases are a match to TRBD2. V shed 4 bases, J shed 5 bases, and the junction held 7 bases outside the gene matches. The CDR3 totals 14 residues. Germline assignment: CDR1 SGHRS and CDR2 YFSETQ. CDR3 in DNA: TGCGCCAGCAGCCACGGGAGGGCCCCCGAGACCCAGTACTTC. It yields the protein CASSHGRAPETQYF. Full variable domain (outside the CDR3, taken from reference TRBV5-1 and TRBJ2-5): KAGVTQTPRYLIKTRGQQVTLSCSPISGHRSVSWYQQTPGQGLQFLFEYFSETQRNKGNFPGRFSGRQFSNSRSEMNVSTLELGDSALYLCASSHGRAPETQYFGPGTRLLVL.

V and J are TRBV10-1 and TRBJ2-1; TRBD1 is a possible D gene (5 bases). Germline V gene data show CDR1 as WNHNN and CDR2 as SYGVQD (reference sequence). This CDR3 comprises 14 residues. The V end lost 4 bases, the J end lost 8 bases, and 15 bases lay between the germline ends. For the CDR3, the DNA is TGCGCCAGCAGTGCGGCAGGGAAAACGCATGAGCAGTTCTTC. Its translation is CASSAAGKTHEQFF.

This chain joins TRBV28 and TRBJ2-2, with D perhaps TRBD1 or TRBD2 (6 bases each). The germline CDR1 and CDR2 sequences are MDHEN and SYDVKM. Trimming took off 6 bases at V and 5 bases at J, with 13 bases between the two ends. The CDR3 runs 14 residues. CDR3 nucleotide sequence: TGTGCCAGCAGGCCCTGGGGGGCTACCGGGGAGCTGTTTTTT. Protein product: CASRPWGATGELFF.